Detailed here is one TCR beta chain. TCRdb re-analysed the RT-PCR reads in MiXCR, keeping a single row per CDR3 protein. The data show approximately 160,000 distinct CDR3 sequences, nearly 25% seen once. This sample is drawn from a study of patients and donors after allogeneic stem cell transplantation. Specimen: blood, either unsorted or a sorted T cell fraction (not recorded which). This TCR derives from a human donor who was either an allogeneic HSCT recipient or a stem cell or donor lymphocyte infusion donor (not recorded which). It is not recorded whose cells these are; they may come from a transplant donor.

CDR3 DNA sequence: TGCGCCAGCAGCCCTTGGGATAGCAAGGGATCTTACAATGAGCAGTTCTTC. Translated, it gives CASSPWDSKGSYNEQFF. V gene TRBV4-3 combines with J gene TRBJ2-1; D not certain. The V and J ends lost 4 bases and 4 bases respectively, with 20 bases between them. Germline V gene data show CDR1 as LGHNA and CDR2 as YSLEER. CDR3 length: 17 amino acids.